This is a list of T cell receptor beta chains from one sample in a study of blood T cell repertoires in COVID-19. Produced via immunoSEQ multiplex PCR; TCRdb's table is partial and in-frame only. The table lists a few hundred thousand clones, less than 90% of them singletons. Sequencing was performed on peripheral blood. The receptors come from a woman aged 40 to 50 who had recovered from COVID-19. The CDR3 runs from the conserved cysteine through the conserved F or W. The D gene is left open where the match is weak. Not all rows give a size; the values are once, few, many and, for expanded clones, a class.

NA	TRBV19	TRBJ2-2	NA	CASSISFVTGELFF	TGTGCCAGTAGTATCTCTTTCGTCACCGGGGAGCTGTTTTTT
NA	TRBV18	TRBJ1-1	NA	CASSPPLRVNTEAFF	TGTGCCAGCTCACCACCCTTGAGGGTGAACACTGAAGCTTTCTTT
TRBD1	TRBV24-1	TRBJ2-5	NA	CATSETGGETQYF	TGTGCCACCAGTGAGACAGGGGGGGAGACCCAGTACTTC
NA	TRBV4-1	TRBJ1-5	NA	CASSPLQGGNQPQHF	TGCGCCAGCAGCCCCTTACAGGGCGGCAATCAGCCCCAGCATTTT
NA	TRBV11-3	TRBJ1-3	NA	CASSFWGAGNTIYF	TGTGCCAGCAGCTTTTGGGGGGCTGGAAACACCATATATTTT
NA	TRBV19	TRBJ2-1	once	CASSHGGSSYNEQFF	TGTGCCAGTAGCCATGGGGGGAGCTCCTACAATGAGCAGTTCTTC
NA	TRBV5-6	TRBJ2-7	few	CASSQDTGFYEQYF	TGTGCCAGCAGCCAAGATACAGGGTTCTACGAGCAGTACTTC
NA	TRBV5-1	TRBJ2-7	NA	CASSSTGTIEQYF	TGCGCCAGCAGCTCGACCGGGACAATCGAGCAGTACTTC
TRBD1	TRBV28	TRBJ1-4	once	CASSSGQGNEKLFF	TGTGCCAGCAGTTCCGGACAGGGGAATGAAAAACTGTTTTTT
TRBD1	TRBV28	TRBJ2-7	NA	CASSRDRPYEQYF	TGTGCCAGCAGCCGGGACAGGCCATACGAGCAGTACTTC
NA	TRBV11-1	TRBJ1-1	NA	CASSPKEGLNTEAFF	TGTGCCAGCAGCCCAAAGGAGGGGCTGAACACTGAAGCTTTCTTT
NA	TRBV12-3/TRBV12-4	TRBJ2-3	NA	CASSLLASDTQYF	TGTGCCAGCAGTCTACTAGCATCAGATACGCAGTATTTT
NA	TRBV5-6	TRBJ1-4	once	CASSLTTLTLATNEKLFF	TGTGCCAGCAGCCTGACGACACTTACTCTGGCAACTAATGAAAAACTGTTTTTT
TRBD1	TRBV2	TRBJ1-6	NA	CASSRDSGMNSPLHF	TGTGCCAGCAGCCGGGACAGCGGTATGAATTCACCCCTCCACTTT
TRBD1	TRBV7-9	TRBJ1-2	NA	CASSPRTGGGYTF	TGTGCCAGCAGCCCTCGGACAGGGGGCGGCTACACCTTC
NA	TRBV30	TRBJ2-6	NA	CASPWQAESSGANVLTF	TGTGCCTCCCCATGGCAGGCCGAGAGCTCTGGGGCCAACGTCCTGACTTTC
NA	TRBV5-1	TRBJ1-5	NA	CASSLVPGNQPQHF	TGCGCCAGCAGCTTGGTGCCAGGCAATCAGCCCCAGCATTTT
TRBD1	TRBV2	TRBJ1-2	NA	CASSLDRDYGYTF	TGTGCCAGCAGTCTGGACAGGGATTATGGCTACACCTTC
TRBD2	TRBV9	TRBJ2-1	NA	CASSVPVGTSGNNEQFF	TGTGCCAGCAGCGTACCCGTCGGGACTAGCGGCAACAATGAGCAGTTCTTC
NA	TRBV24-1	TRBJ2-5	NA	CATSAFQGETQYF	TGTGCCACCAGTGCTTTCCAGGGGGAGACCCAGTACTTC
NA	TRBV7-3	TRBJ1-5	NA	CASSLNTVSAQHF	TGTGCCAGCAGCTTAAATACAGTCTCAGCCCAGCATTTT
TRBD2	TRBV11-2	TRBJ2-7	NA	CASSLGPSSGGARSYEQYF	TGTGCCAGCAGCTTAGGGCCGTCTAGCGGGGGGGCCCGGTCCTACGAGCAGTACTTC
TRBD2	TRBV5-4	TRBJ2-2	NA	CASSPGLGSVTGELFF	TGTGCCAGCAGCCCGGGACTAGGGAGCGTCACCGGGGAGCTGTTTTTT
NA	TRBV4-1	TRBJ2-2	NA	CASSQGSTGNTGELFF	TGCGCCAGCAGCCAAGGCTCCACAGGGAACACCGGGGAGCTGTTTTTT
TRBD2	TRBV4-1	TRBJ2-7	NA	CASSQEPTSGGYEQYF	TGCGCCAGCAGCCAAGAACCGACTAGCGGGGGCTACGAGCAGTACTTC
NA	TRBV9	TRBJ2-7	NA	CASSPRQDPSPYEQYF	TGTGCCAGCAGCCCCCGCCAGGATCCCTCACCCTACGAGCAGTACTTC
NA	TRBV5-6	TRBJ1-1	NA	CASSWGRRAEDAFF	TGTGCCAGCAGCTGGGGTAGGAGGGCGGAGGACGCTTTCTTT
NA	TRBV29-1	TRBJ1-1	once	CSVQGSMNTEAFF	TGCAGCGTTCAAGGAAGCATGAACACTGAAGCTTTCTTT
NA	TRBV11-2	TRBJ1-2	NA	CASSLNRNYGYTF	TGTGCCAGCAGCTTGAATCGGAACTATGGCTACACCTTC
NA	TRBV7-9	TRBJ2-4	once	CASSPGRAKNIQYF	TGTGCCAGCAGCCCCGGGAGAGCCAAAAACATTCAGTACTTC
NA	TRBV24-1	TRBJ2-2	NA	CATSVAADTGELFF	TGTGCCACCAGTGTAGCAGCGGACACCGGGGAGCTGTTTTTT
TRBD2	TRBV3-1/TRBV3-2	TRBJ2-6	NA	CASSQVPSGIGANVLTF	TGTGCCAGCAGCCAAGTCCCTAGCGGAATTGGGGCCAACGTCCTGACTTTC
NA	TRBV29-1	TRBJ1-1	NA	CSVALVGEAFF	TGCAGCGTTGCTTTAGTCGGTGAAGCTTTCTTT
NA	TRBV2	TRBJ2-3	NA	CASSEPRGLGTDTQYF	TGTGCCAGCAGTGAGCCCAGGGGCCTGGGCACAGATACGCAGTATTTT
TRBD2	TRBV5-1	TRBJ2-7	NA	CASSLAGREGDEQYF	TGCGCCAGCAGCTTGGCCGGGAGGGAGGGCGACGAGCAGTACTTC
NA	TRBV10-3	TRBJ2-2	NA	CAISDWTEKTGELFF	TGTGCCATCAGTGATTGGACAGAGAAAACCGGGGAGCTGTTTTTT
NA	TRBV6-6	TRBJ2-2	NA	CASSPGFTGELFF	TGTGCCAGCAGCCCAGGGTTCACCGGGGAGCTGTTTTTT
TRBD1	TRBV5-4	TRBJ1-2	few	CASSFPGQGSRGYTF	TGTGCCAGCAGCTTTCCGGGACAGGGGTCTCGCGGCTACACCTTC
TRBD1	TRBV5-1	TRBJ1-2	NA	CASTSGTGGINYGYTF	TGCGCCAGCACGTCCGGGACAGGGGGGATTAACTATGGCTACACCTTC
TRBD2	TRBV24-1	TRBJ2-3	NA	CATSEPVAGANTDTQYF	TGTGCCACCAGTGAGCCTGTAGCGGGGGCTAACACAGATACGCAGTATTTT
TRBD1	TRBV7-9	TRBJ1-3	NA	CASSATGGSGNTIYF	TGTGCCAGCAGCGCTACAGGGGGCTCTGGAAACACCATATATTTT
TRBD2	TRBV14	TRBJ2-1	NA	CASSQALYGTSGVINYNEQFF	TGTGCCAGCAGCCAAGCGCTCTACGGGACTAGCGGGGTGATAAACTACAATGAGCAGTTCTTC
TRBD2	TRBV7-2	TRBJ2-7	NA	CASSSRGGPYEQYF	TGTGCCAGCAGCTCACGGGGGGGGCCCTACGAGCAGTACTTC
TRBD1	TRBV27	TRBJ2-1	once	CASSYTPGQGAGEQFF	TGTGCCAGCAGTTATACACCGGGACAGGGGGCAGGTGAGCAGTTCTTC